The present T cell receptor (beta chain) was sequenced within a study of blood T cell repertoires in COVID-19. The wider study: Samples taken during acute and convalescent COVID-19 were collected in the United States, Italy and Spain.

Assay: immunoSEQ multiplex PCR; the TCRdb copy retains only in-frame clones and omits some. The sample includes a few hundred thousand clones, roughly 87% of them seen just once. The CDR3 sequence is 16 residues long. V was trimmed by 2 bases and J by 2 bases, leaving 13 bases between them. Germline CDR1 reads SNHLY; CDR2 reads FYNNEI. The receptor's source is a woman in her 30s who had recovered from COVID-19. V and J are TRBV2 and TRBJ1-5; perhaps TRBD1 as D (5 bases). Sequencing was performed on PBMCs or T cells enriched from blood (not recorded which). CDR3 loop: CASSEYQGLGNQPQHF. The CDR3 DNA is TGTGCCAGCAGTGAATATCAGGGTCTTGGCAATCAGCCCCAGCATTTT.